One and the same sample provided the 5 T cell receptor beta chains below, sequenced in a study of T cell responses to AZD1222 COVID-19 vaccine. Sequenced by immunoSEQ multiplex PCR; TCRdb stores in-frame clones only, minus some. The table lists about 120,000 clones, about 82% of them singletons. The sequencing used peripheral blood, collected 28 days after the second AZD1222 dose. The receptor source for this set is an adult who received the AZD1222 COVID-19 vaccine.

The gene calls are TRBV20-1 and TRBJ1-4, with TRBD1 matching over 11 bases. Germline V lookup: CDR1 DFQATT, CDR2 SNEGSKA (reference sequence). The CDR3 is 16 amino acids. V shed 3 bases, J shed 8 bases, and the junction held 11 bases outside the gene matches. The CDR3 protein is CSASVWTGGSREKLFF. DNA of the CDR3: TGCAGTGCTAGTGTTTGGACAGGGGGCTCTCGCGAAAAACTGTTTTTT.

The chain combines TRBV29-1 with TRBJ2-5; D not resolved. Germline CDR1 reads SQVTM; CDR2 reads ANQGSEA. This CDR3 region has 13 residues. V shed 6 bases and J shed 2 bases, with 13 bases lying between them. CDR3 in amino acids: CSVQHGVQETQYF. CDR3 DNA sequence: TGCAGCGTCCAACACGGAGTTCAAGAGACCCAGTACTTC.

The rearrangement uses TRBV5-1 and TRBJ1-1; D gene uncertain. V was shortened by 0 bases and J by 2 bases, with 8 bases between the two germline ends. Germline V gene lookup returns CDR1 SGHRS and CDR2 YFSETQ. The CDR3 length is 14 residues. CDR3 nucleotide sequence: TGCGCCAGCAGCTTGGGGTCAGTTAACACTGAAGCTTTCTTT. Protein: CASSLGSVNTEAFF. Supplemented by reference TRBV5-1 and TRBJ1-1, the full variable domain reads KAGVTQTPRYLIKTRGQQVTLSCSPISGHRSVSWYQQTPGQGLQFLFEYFSETQRNKGNFPGRFSGRQFSNSRSEMNVSTLELGDSALYLCASSLGSVNTEAFFGQGTRLTVV.

The chain employs TRBV12-3 or TRBV12-4 and TRBJ2-1, with unresolved D. V was cut by 3 bases and J by 6 bases, with 6 bases left in between. The CDR3 has 12 residues. This chain's CDR3 is CASSFERNEQFF. The CDR3 bases are TGTGCCAGCAGTTTTGAGCGCAATGAGCAGTTCTTC.

This clone was recorded once. CDR3 sequence (DNA): TGTGCCAGCAGATCGGGACAATTTTCAGATACGCAGTATTTT. As protein: CASRSGQFSDTQYF. This chain links TRBV27 with TRBJ2-3; perhaps TRBD1 as D (6 bases). This CDR3 region has 14 residues. Trimming stripped 6 bases from V and 4 bases from J, with 14 bases between. Per the germline V gene, CDR1 is MNHEY and CDR2 is SMNVEV (reference sequence).